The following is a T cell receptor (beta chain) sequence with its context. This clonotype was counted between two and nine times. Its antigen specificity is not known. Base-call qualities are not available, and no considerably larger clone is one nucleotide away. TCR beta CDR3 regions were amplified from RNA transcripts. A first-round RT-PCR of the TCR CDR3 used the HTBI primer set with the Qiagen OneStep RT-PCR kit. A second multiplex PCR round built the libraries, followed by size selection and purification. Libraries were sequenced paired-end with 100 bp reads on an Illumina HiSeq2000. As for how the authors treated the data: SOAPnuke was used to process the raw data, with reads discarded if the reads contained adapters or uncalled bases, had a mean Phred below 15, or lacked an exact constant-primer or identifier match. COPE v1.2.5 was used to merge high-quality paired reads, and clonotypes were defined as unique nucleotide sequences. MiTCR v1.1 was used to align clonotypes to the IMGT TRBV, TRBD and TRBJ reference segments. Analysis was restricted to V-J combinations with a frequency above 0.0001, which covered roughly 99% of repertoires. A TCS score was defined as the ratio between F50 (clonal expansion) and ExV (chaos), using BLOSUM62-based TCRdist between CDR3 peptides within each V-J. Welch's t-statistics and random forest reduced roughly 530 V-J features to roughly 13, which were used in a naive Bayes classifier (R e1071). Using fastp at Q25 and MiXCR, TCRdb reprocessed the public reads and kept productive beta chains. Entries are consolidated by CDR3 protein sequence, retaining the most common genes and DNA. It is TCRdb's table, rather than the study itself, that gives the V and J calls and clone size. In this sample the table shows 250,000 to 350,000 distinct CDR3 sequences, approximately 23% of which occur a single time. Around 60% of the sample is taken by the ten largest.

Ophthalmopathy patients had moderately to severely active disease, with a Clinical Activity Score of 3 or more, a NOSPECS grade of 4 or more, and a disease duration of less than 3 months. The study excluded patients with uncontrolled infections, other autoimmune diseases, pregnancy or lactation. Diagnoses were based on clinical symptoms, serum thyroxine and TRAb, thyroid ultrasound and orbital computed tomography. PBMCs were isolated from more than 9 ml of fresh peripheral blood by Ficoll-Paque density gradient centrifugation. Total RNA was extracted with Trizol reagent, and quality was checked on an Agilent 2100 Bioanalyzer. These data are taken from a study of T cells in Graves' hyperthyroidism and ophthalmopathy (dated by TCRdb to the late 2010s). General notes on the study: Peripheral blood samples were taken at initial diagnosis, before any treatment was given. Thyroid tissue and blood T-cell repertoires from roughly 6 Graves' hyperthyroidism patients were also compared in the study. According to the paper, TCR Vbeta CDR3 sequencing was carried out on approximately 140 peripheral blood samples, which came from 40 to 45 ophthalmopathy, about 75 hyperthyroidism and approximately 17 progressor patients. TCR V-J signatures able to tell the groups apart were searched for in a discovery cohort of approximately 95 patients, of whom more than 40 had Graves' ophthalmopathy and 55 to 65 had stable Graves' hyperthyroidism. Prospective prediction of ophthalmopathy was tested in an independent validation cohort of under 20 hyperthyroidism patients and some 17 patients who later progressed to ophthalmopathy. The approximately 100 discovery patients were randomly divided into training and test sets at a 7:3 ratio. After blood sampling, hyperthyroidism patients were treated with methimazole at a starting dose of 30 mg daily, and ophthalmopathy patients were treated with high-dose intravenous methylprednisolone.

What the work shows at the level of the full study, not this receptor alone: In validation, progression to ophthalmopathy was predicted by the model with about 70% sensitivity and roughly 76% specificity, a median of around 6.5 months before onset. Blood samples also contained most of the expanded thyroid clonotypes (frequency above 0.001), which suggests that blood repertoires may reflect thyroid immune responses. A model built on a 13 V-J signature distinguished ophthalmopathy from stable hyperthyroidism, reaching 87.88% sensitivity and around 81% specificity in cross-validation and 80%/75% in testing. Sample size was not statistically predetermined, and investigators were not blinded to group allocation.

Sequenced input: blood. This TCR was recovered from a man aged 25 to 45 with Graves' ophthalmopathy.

The bases are TGTGCCAGCAACCCGGGAGGGGTGCCCTCTGGAAACACCATATATTTT. It codes for CASNPGGVPSGNTIYF. The chain uses TRBV28 and TRBJ1-3, and possibly TRBD1, on 5 matching bases. V drops 7 bases and J drops 0 bases, leaving 16 bases in between. Taken from the germline V gene, the CDR1 and CDR2 loops are MDHEN and SYDVKM. Measured from the cysteine to the phenylalanine, the CDR3 is 16 residues long. Kept here is only the CDR3 DNA, which spans 48 bases and is read in frame from base 1.